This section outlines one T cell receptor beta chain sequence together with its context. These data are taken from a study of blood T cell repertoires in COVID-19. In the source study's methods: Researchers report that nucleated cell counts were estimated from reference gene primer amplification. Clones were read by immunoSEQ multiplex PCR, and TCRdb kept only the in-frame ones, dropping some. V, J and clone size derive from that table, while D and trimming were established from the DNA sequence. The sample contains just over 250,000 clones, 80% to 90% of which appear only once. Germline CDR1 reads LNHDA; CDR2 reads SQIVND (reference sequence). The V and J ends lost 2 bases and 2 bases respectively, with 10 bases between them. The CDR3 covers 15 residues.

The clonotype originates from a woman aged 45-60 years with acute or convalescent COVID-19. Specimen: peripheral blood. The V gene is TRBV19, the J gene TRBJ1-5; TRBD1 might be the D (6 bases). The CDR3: CASSISAGGNQPQHF. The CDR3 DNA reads TGTGCCAGTAGTATATCGGCAGGGGGCAATCAGCCCCAGCATTTT. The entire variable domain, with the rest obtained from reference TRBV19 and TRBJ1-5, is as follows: DGGITQSPKYLFRKEGQNVTLSCEQNLNHDAMYWYRQDPGQGLRLIYYSQIVNDFQKGDIAEGYSVSREKKESFPLTVTSAQKNPTAFYLCASSISAGGNQPQHFGDGTRLSIL.